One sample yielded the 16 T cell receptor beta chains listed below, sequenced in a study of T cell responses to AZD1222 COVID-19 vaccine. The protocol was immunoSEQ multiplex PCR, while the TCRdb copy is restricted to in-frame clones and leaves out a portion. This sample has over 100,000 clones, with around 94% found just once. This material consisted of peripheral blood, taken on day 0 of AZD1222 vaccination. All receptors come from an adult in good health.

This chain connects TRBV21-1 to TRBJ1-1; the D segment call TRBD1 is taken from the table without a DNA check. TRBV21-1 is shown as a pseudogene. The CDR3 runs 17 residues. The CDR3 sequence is CASSNEGGPQGSSRGFF. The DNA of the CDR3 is TGTGCCAGCAGCAATGAAGGTGGACCGCAAGGGTCTTCCAGGGGGTTCTTT.

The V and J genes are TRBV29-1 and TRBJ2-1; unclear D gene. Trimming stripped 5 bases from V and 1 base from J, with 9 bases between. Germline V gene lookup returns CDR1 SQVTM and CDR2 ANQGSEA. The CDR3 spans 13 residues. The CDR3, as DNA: TGCAGCGTTAGGACCGTGTCCTACAATGAGCAGTTCTTC. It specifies CSVRTVSYNEQFF.

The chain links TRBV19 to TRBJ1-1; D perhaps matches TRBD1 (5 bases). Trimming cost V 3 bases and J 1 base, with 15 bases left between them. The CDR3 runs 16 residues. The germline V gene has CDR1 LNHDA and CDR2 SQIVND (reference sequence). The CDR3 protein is CASSMGQTLPNTEAFF. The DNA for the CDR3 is TGTGCCAGTAGTATGGGGCAAACTCTACCGAACACTGAAGCTTTCTTT.

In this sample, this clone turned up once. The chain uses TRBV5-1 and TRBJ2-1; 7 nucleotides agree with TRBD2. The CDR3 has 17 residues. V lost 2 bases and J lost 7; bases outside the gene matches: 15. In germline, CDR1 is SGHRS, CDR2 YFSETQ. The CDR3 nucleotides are TGCGCCAGCAGCTTTGGCGGGGGAGGAGTAAGGAGGAATGAGCAGTTCTTC. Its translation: CASSFGGGGVRRNEQFF.

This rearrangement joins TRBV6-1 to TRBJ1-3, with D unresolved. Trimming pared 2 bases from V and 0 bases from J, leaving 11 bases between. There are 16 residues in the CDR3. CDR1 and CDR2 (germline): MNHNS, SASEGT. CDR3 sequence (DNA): TGTGCCAGCAGTGAATACGGCGTGGACTCTGGAAACACCATATATTTT. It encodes CASSEYGVDSGNTIYF.

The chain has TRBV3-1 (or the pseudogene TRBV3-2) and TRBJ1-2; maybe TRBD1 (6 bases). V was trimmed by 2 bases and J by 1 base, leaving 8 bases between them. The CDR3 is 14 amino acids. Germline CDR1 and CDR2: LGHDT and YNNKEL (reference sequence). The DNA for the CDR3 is TGTGCCAGCAGCCAATGGACAGATAACTATGGCTACACCTTC. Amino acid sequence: CASSQWTDNYGYTF.

CDR3 protein: CASTLSIGVAGTQYF. The CDR3 DNA sequence: TGTGCCAGCACCCTATCCATTGGGGTGGCGGGTACGCAGTATTTT. J is TRBJ2-3 and V is TRBV11-2; weak D call: TRBD2 (5 bases). Between the trimmed V and J ends, which lost 7 bases and 8 bases, there was a span of 22 bases. The germline V gene has CDR1 SGHAT and CDR2 FQNNGV. This CDR3 is built from 15 residues.

The CDR3 nucleotides are TGTGCCAGCAGACGTGGAGGGCTCGGCCAGCCCCAGCATTTT. Protein sequence: CASRRGGLGQPQHF. The chain links TRBV6-5 to TRBJ1-5, with D unclear. This CDR3 comprises 14 residues. CDR1 and CDR2 from the germline V gene are MNHEY and SVGAGI. V lost 6 bases and J lost 7, with 16 bases in between.

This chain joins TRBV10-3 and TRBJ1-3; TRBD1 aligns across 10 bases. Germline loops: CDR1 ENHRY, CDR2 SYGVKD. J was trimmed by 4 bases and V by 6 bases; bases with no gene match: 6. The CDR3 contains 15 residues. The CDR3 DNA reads TGTGCCATCAGGAGATGGACAGGGGGAGGAAACACCATATATTTT. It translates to CAIRRWTGGGNTIYF.

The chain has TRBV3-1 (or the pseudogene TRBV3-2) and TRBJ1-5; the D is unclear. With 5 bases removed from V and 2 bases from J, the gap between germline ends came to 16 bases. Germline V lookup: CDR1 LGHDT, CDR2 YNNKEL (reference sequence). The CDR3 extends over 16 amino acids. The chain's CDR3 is CASSDSVRWGNQPQHF. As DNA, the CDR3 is TGTGCCAGCAGCGATTCAGTTCGCTGGGGCAATCAGCCCCAGCATTTT.

CDR3 in amino acids: CASSPGTSGLNEQFF. The CDR3 nucleotides are TGTGCCAGCAGCCCCGGGACTAGCGGACTTAATGAGCAGTTCTTC. The rearrangement uses TRBV11-3 and TRBJ2-1; TRBD2 aligns across 11 bases. This CDR3 has 15 amino acids. Germline lookup yields CDR1 SGHNT and CDR2 YENEEA. With 5 bases clipped from V and 7 bases from J, the junction kept 7 bases outside the gene matches.

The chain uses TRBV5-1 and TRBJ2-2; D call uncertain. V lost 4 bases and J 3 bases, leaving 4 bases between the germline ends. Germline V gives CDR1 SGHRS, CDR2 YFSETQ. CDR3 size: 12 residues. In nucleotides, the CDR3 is TGCGCCAGCAGCCCTGACACCGGGGAGCTGTTTTTT. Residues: CASSPDTGELFF.

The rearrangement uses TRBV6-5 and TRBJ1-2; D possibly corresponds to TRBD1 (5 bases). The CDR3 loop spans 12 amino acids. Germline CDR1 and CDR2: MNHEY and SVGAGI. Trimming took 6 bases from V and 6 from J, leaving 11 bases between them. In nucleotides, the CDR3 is TGTGCCAGCAGAAGACGAGGGGATGGCTACACCTTC. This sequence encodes CASRRRGDGYTF.

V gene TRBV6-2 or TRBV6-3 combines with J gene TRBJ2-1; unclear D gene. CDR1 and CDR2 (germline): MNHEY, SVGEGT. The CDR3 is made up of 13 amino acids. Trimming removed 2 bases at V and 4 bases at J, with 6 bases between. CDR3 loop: CASSYAVYNEQFF. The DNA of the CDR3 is TGTGCCAGCAGTTACGCGGTTTACAATGAGCAGTTCTTC.

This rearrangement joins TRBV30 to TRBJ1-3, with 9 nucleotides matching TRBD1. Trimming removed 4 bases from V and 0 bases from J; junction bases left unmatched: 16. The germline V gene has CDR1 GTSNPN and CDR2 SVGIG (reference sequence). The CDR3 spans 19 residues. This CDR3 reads CAWIPPGDRDFFSGNTIYF. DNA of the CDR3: TGTGCCTGGATCCCCCCAGGGGACAGGGACTTTTTCTCTGGAAACACCATATATTTT.

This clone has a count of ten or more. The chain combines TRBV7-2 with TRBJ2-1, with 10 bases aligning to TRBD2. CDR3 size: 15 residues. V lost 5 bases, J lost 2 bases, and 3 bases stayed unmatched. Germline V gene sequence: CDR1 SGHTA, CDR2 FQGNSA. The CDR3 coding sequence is TGTGCCAGCAGCCCAACTAGCGGGGCCTACAATGAGCAGTTCTTC. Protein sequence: CASSPTSGAYNEQFF.